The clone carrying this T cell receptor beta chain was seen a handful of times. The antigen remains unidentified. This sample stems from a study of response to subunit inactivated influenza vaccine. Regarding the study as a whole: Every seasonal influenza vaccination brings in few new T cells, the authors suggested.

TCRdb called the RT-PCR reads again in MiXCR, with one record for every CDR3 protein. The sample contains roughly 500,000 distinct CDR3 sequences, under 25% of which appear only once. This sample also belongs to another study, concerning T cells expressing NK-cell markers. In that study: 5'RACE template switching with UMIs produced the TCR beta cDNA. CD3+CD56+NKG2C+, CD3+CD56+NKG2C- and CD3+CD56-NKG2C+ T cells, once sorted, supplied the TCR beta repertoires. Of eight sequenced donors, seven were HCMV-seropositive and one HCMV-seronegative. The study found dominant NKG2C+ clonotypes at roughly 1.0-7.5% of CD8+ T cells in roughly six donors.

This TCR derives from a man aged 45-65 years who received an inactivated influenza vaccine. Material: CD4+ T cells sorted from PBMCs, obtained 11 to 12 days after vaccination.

CDR3 in DNA: TGCAGTGCTAGAGCCACTAAACCTCAGGGTTCTCTCCAATGGAACATTCAGTACTTC. Protein product: CSARATKPQGSLQWNIQYF. The V and J genes are TRBV20-1 and TRBJ2-4, with a tentative D call TRBD1 (5 bases). The CDR3 runs to 19 residues. Trimming stripped 1 base from V and 7 bases from J, with 29 bases between. The V gene's germline CDR1 is DFQATT and CDR2 SNEGSKA (reference sequence).